This T cell receptor (beta chain) was profiled in a study of cytomegalovirus exposure and HLA in healthy donors. PCR involved 60 Vbeta and 13 Jbeta primers. Produced via immunoSEQ multiplex PCR; TCRdb's table is partial and in-frame only. Found here are roughly 80,000 clones, roughly two thirds of them singletons; the top ten hold approximately 5%. V was pared by 4 bases and J by 6 bases, with 5 bases of the junction left unmatched. The CDR3 extends over 13 amino acids. In germline, CDR1 is LNHDA, CDR2 SQIVND (reference sequence). The J gene is TRBJ2-7, the V gene TRBV19; 8 bases are a match to TRBD1. This TCR was sampled from a man in his fifties or sixties in good health and CMV-seropositive. Source material: PBMCs. The CDR3 reads CASSTVGTGEQYF. The CDR3 coding sequence is TGTGCCAGTAGTACCGTCGGGACAGGCGAGCAGTACTTC.